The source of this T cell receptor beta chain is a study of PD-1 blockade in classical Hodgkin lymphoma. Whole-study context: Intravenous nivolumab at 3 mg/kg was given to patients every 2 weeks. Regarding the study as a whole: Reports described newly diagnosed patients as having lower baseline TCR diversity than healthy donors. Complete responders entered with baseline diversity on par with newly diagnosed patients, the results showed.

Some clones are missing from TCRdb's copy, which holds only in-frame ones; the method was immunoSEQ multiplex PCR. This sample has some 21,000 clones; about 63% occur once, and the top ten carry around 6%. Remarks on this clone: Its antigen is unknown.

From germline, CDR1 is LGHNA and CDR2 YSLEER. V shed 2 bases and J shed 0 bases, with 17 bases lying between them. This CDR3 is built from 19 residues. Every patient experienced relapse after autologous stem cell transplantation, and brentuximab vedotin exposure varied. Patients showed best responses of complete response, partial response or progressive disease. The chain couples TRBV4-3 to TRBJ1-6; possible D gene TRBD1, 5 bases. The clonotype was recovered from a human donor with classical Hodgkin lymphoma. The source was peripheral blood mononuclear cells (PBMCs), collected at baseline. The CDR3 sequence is CASSQNSAGSSSYNSPLHF. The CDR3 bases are TGCGCCAGCAGCCAAAACTCGGCAGGGTCAAGCTCCTATAATTCACCCCTCCACTTT.